These 22 T cell receptor beta chains were sequenced from one sample in a study of Ad26.COV2.S vaccination and SARS-CoV-2 variants. Sample treatment: some 20 received Ad26.COV2.S at low or high dose, single or two shots; roughly 5 received placebo; per-sample allocation not given. The investigators took samples on day 63 after the first vaccine or placebo injection. Clones were read by immunoSEQ multiplex PCR, and TCRdb kept only the in-frame ones, dropping some. The sample has 300,000 to 400,000 clones; around 90% are singletons. This sample comprised peripheral blood, obtained in a trial of Ad26.COV2.S vaccine versus placebo. The receptors derive from a person between 18 and 65 years old who received the Ad26.COV2.S COVID-19 vaccine or a placebo.

The J gene is TRBJ2-3, the V gene TRBV9; TRBD2 is a possible D gene (6 bases). Germline lookup yields CDR1 SGDLS and CDR2 YYNGEE. The length of the CDR3 is 13 residues. The ends were cut back, 4 bases at V and 8 bases at J, with 14 bases in the middle. The CDR3 reads CASSSDPAGTQYF. CDR3 DNA: TGTGCCAGCAGCTCGGACCCAGCGGGTACGCAGTATTTT.

This chain connects TRBV6-2 or TRBV6-3 to TRBJ1-1, with 7 nucleotides matching TRBD1. The CDR3 totals 15 residues. V was pared by 2 bases and J by 6 bases, with 9 bases of the junction left unmatched. Germline-derived CDR1 and CDR2 are MNHEY and SVGEGT. The CDR3 is CASSYGWTGRPEAFF. Here the CDR3 DNA reads TGTGCCAGCAGTTACGGGTGGACAGGAAGACCTGAAGCTTTCTTT.

The gene calls are TRBV3-1 (or the pseudogene TRBV3-2) and TRBJ2-1; the D is unclear. Trimming left V 1 base short and J 6 bases short, with 4 bases between. Germline CDR1 LGHDT, CDR2 YNNKEL (reference sequence). The CDR3 spans 12 residues. The CDR3 sequence: CASSQVVNEQFF. The CDR3 DNA reads TGTGCCAGCAGCCAAGTAGTCAATGAGCAGTTCTTC.

The gene calls are TRBV10-3 and TRBJ1-2; no definite D call. Germline lookup yields CDR1 ENHRY and CDR2 SYGVKD. The CDR3 extends over 12 amino acids. V was shortened by 9 bases and J by 3 bases, with 11 bases between the two germline ends. The CDR3 sequence: CAMGRPYYGYTF. In DNA form, the CDR3 reads TGTGCCATGGGCCGGCCTTACTATGGCTACACCTTC.

V gene TRBV4-3 combines with J gene TRBJ1-4; D not resolved. The CDR3 sequence is 14 residues long. Germline V CDR1 and CDR2: LGHNA, YSLEER. With 4 bases removed from V and 4 bases from J, the gap between germline ends came to 10 bases. The DNA of the CDR3 is TGCGCCAGCAGCCTCGAGCGGCTTAATGAAAAACTGTTTTTT. This sequence encodes CASSLERLNEKLFF.

V gene TRBV2 combines with J gene TRBJ2-7; TRBD1 is a possible D gene (6 bases). The CDR3 has 12 amino acids. Germline lookup yields CDR1 SNHLY and CDR2 FYNNEI. V was clipped by 8 bases and J by 4 bases, with 12 bases between them. CDR3 region: CASGTLGYEQYF. Written as DNA, the CDR3 is TGTGCCAGCGGGACATTGGGATACGAGCAGTACTTC.

Note on this clone: This sample includes further DNA sequences coding for the same CDR3. V is TRBV12-3 or TRBV12-4 and J is TRBJ1-5; D unresolved. This CDR3 spans 12 amino acids. Deletions cut 3 bases from V and 3 bases from J, with 3 bases between. CDR3 amino acids: CASSFSNQPQHF. CDR3 nucleotides: TGTGCCAGCAGTTTTTCCAATCAGCCCCAGCATTTT.

The chain joins TRBV5-4 to TRBJ1-3; D unclear. V lost 4 bases to trimming and J lost 4 bases, with 12 bases between them. The CDR3 is 14 residues long. From germline, CDR1 is SGHNT and CDR2 YYREEE (reference sequence). Here the CDR3 DNA reads TGTGCCAGCAGCCGGGAGCTCTCCGGAAACACCATATATTTT. It yields the protein CASSRELSGNTIYF.

This clone has just a few counts. The genes are TRBV5-6 and TRBJ2-7, with TRBD1 matching 7 bases. Looked up from germline, CDR1 is SGHDT and CDR2 is YYEEEE. The CDR3 length is 11 residues. V lost 2 bases and J lost 11; bases outside the gene matches: 4. The CDR3 is CASSFDRVEYF. CDR3 coding DNA: TGTGCCAGCAGCTTTGACAGGGTTGAGTACTTC. Full variable domain (remainder filled in from reference TRBV5-6 and TRBJ2-7): DAGVTQSPTHLIKTRGQQVTLRCSPKSGHDTVSWYQQALGQGPQFIFQYYEEEERQRGNFPDRFSGHQFPNYSSELNVNALLLGDSALYLCASSFDRVEYFGPGTRLTVT.

The V call is TRBV27, the J call TRBJ1-2; TRBD1 aligns across 10 bases. CDR1 MNHEY and CDR2 SMNVEV come from the germline V gene (reference sequence). The CDR3 is 15 amino acids. V lost 5 bases to trimming and J lost 1 base; unmatched junction nucleotides: 4. CDR3 loop: CASSQTGGFNYGYTF. Written as DNA, the CDR3 is TGTGCCAGCAGTCAGACAGGGGGCTTTAACTATGGCTACACCTTC.

The rearrangement joins TRBV19 to TRBJ1-1; D is ambiguous. V shed 7 bases and J shed 11 bases, with 17 bases lying between them. CDR3 size: 12 residues. The germline V gene has CDR1 LNHDA and CDR2 SQIVND (reference sequence). This chain's CDR3 is CASTWSGSVAFF. CDR3 bases: TGTGCCAGTACCTGGTCGGGGTCCGTCGCTTTCTTT.

The chain carries TRBV7-9 and TRBJ1-3; D is unclear. CDR1 and CDR2 (germline): SEHNR, FQNEAQ (reference sequence). The CDR3 covers 15 residues. The germline V and J ends were trimmed by 1 base and 6 bases, with 13 bases remaining between them. In DNA form, the CDR3 reads TGTGCCAGCAGCTTAGGTCTCCTCCTCGAAAACACCATATATTTT. Translating it yields CASSLGLLLENTIYF.

V usage is TRBV19 and J usage is TRBJ2-3; tentatively, D is TRBD2 (5 bases). The CDR3 has 13 residues. Germline V gene lookup returns CDR1 LNHDA and CDR2 SQIVND (reference sequence). V was clipped by 2 bases and J by 7 bases, with 10 bases between them. CDR3 amino acids: CASSIPLANTQYF. The CDR3 DNA follows: TGTGCCAGTAGTATACCCCTAGCAAATACGCAGTATTTT.

The V gene is TRBV4-3, the J gene TRBJ2-1; TRBD1 aligns across 9 bases. Germline-derived CDR1 and CDR2 are LGHNA and YSLEER. The CDR3 loop spans 15 amino acids. V lost 1 base, J lost 4 bases, and 2 bases stayed unmatched. In DNA, the CDR3 is TGCGCCAGCAGCCAAGGAGGGACAGGGTACAATGAGCAGTTCTTC. This sequence encodes CASSQGGTGYNEQFF.

This chain joins TRBV4-3 and TRBJ1-2, with 11 bases that match TRBD1. With 4 bases clipped from V and 7 bases from J, the junction kept 11 bases outside the gene matches. Germline loops: CDR1 LGHNA, CDR2 YSLEER. The CDR3 loop spans 16 amino acids. The chain's CDR3 is CASSPTRDRGGSGYTF. In DNA, the CDR3 is TGCGCCAGCAGCCCGACTCGGGACAGGGGGGGTTCTGGCTACACCTTC.

The genes are TRBV12-3 or TRBV12-4 and TRBJ2-2; D gene ambiguous. CDR3 length: 13 amino acids. V lost 6 bases, J lost 5 bases, and 10 bases lay in between. The DNA for the CDR3 is TGTGCCAGCAGCCTGAACCCAACCGGGGAGCTGTTTTTT. Protein product: CASSLNPTGELFF.

This chain uses TRBV4-2 with TRBJ1-3; D is undetermined. This CDR3 has 14 amino acids. The germline CDR1 and CDR2 sequences are LGHNA and YNFKEQ. Trimming pared 4 bases from V and 4 bases from J, leaving 11 bases between. In nucleotides, the CDR3 is TGTGCCAGCAGCCCTCGGGAGGGAGGAAACACCATATATTTT. Its protein is CASSPREGGNTIYF.

This clone has only one observation. V is TRBV12-3 or TRBV12-4 and J is TRBJ1-5; D gene ambiguous. The CDR3 is 12 amino acids. V gave up 5 bases and J gave up 6 bases, with 8 bases separating them. The CDR3, as DNA: TGTGCCAGCAGTCCTCCCGCTCAGCCCCAGCATTTT. Amino acids: CASSPPAQPQHF.

The chain joins TRBV5-6 to TRBJ2-7; 7 nucleotides agree with TRBD2. This CDR3 region has 13 residues. The V segment lost 2 bases and the J segment 3 bases; nucleotides outside the gene matches: 2. Germline V gene sequence: CDR1 SGHDT, CDR2 YYEEEE. The CDR3 reads CASSFGTNYEQYV. The CDR3 DNA reads TGTGCCAGCAGCTTCGGGACTAACTACGAGCAGTACGTC.

This chain links TRBV7-9 with TRBJ2-1; D call uncertain. CDR3 length: 14 residues. The germline V and J ends were trimmed by 10 bases and 1 base, with 14 bases remaining between them. From germline, CDR1 is SEHNR and CDR2 FQNEAQ (reference sequence). CDR3 DNA sequence: TGTGCCACCTACCTCCCAGGTTCCTACAATGAGCAGTTCTTC. Translation gives CATYLPGSYNEQFF. Drawing the rest from reference TRBV7-9 and TRBJ2-1, the complete variable domain is DTGVSQNPRHKITKRGQNVTFRCDPISEHNRLYWYRQTLGQGPEFLTYFQNEAQLEKSRLLSDRFSAERPKGSFSTLEIQRTEQGDSAMYLCATYLPGSYNEQFFGPGTRLTVL.

The chain uses TRBV5-1 and TRBJ1-2, with TRBD1 identical over 8 bases. The CDR3 runs 19 residues. Germline V gene data show CDR1 as SGHRS and CDR2 as YFSETQ. Trimming at V came to 0 bases and at J to 1 base, leaving 14 bases not matched to a gene. The CDR3, as DNA: TGCGCCAGCAGCTTGGTAGGAGGGCAGGGGGCGCCTAATAACTATGGCTACACCTTC. Translating it yields CASSLVGGQGAPNNYGYTF.

V and J are TRBV7-9 and TRBJ1-1; the D is unclear. Germline V gene data show CDR1 as SEHNR and CDR2 as FQNEAQ (reference sequence). V lost 5 bases to trimming and J lost 0 bases, with 7 bases between them. The CDR3 runs 13 residues. This chain's CDR3 is CASSPAVNTEAFF. The CDR3 bases are TGTGCCAGCAGCCCTGCAGTGAACACTGAAGCTTTCTTT.